This T cell receptor (beta chain) was captured in a study of blood T cells in healthy people across ages (dated by TCRdb to the mid-2010s). For the wider study: In model experiments, template switching captured roughly one uniquely barcoded TCR beta cDNA molecule for every two T cells. Using deep sequencing normalized with unique cDNA molecular identifiers, the study measured how TCR beta repertoire diversity changes with age. The donors were split into four age groups: young (average 16 years), middle-aged (around 37), aged (roughly 65) and long-lived (about 82). To avoid experimental bias, donors of different ages were distributed randomly across sequencing lanes. Using the same blood draw, the study looked at two additional independent replicas of 1 million unique cDNA reads for two donors, one aged 18 to 29 and the other aged 80 or older.

Turning to this clonotype: The clone's antigen remains unknown. The sample holds no much larger clone one base away, and base qualities are not on file.

Library generation was performed with 5' RACE. Sequenced on an Illumina HiSeq 2500. A second PCR of 7 to 11 cycles was performed with a sample-barcoded 5' primer and a J-beta primer mix. A template-switch 5' adaptor carrying 12 random nucleotides introduced a unique molecular identifier onto each TCR beta cDNA molecule. Each sample yielded at least 2.5 million CDR3-containing paired-end reads. First-strand cDNA synthesis was performed from all RNA using the Mint cDNA synthesis kit, with priming by a TRBC-specific oligonucleotide. Following uracil-DNA glycosylase treatment, all cDNA underwent a first 18-cycle PCR with the universal primers M1SS and BC2_uni_R. In the original analysis: Normalization of each sample was performed by random selection of 1 million high-quality reads, each carrying a distinct molecular identifier. Reads sharing molecular identifiers were discarded rather than binned into consensus sequences. MiTCR, set to a Q25 quality threshold and the strictest error-elimination algorithm, was used for CDR3 identification, clonotype clustering and error correction. A nonparametric unseen species model using Euler transformation provided a lower-bound estimate of total TCR beta diversity. TCRdb's own reprocessing of the public reads used fastp at Q25 and MiXCR and kept productive beta chains. Each entry merges the rows of one CDR3 protein and shows their most common DNA and genes. TCRdb, not the authors, supplied the V and J calls. The sample table shows approximately 670,000 distinct CDR3 sequences, and 40% to 50% are seen once. In total, the top ten clones hold 30% of the sample.

Donors were a few dozen systemically healthy Caucasian individuals from Russia aged roughly 6 to 95 years. Approximately 10 milliliters of peripheral blood were collected from each donor into EDTA-treated Vacutainer tubes. Ficoll-Paque density-gradient centrifugation was used to isolate PBMCs, with at least 6 million per sample. Trizol reagent was used to extract total RNA from PBMCs, with at least 6 micrograms per sample. For every donor, an aliquot of PBMCs went through flow cytometry to measure the percentages of naive CD45RAhigh/CD27high T cells. V trim: 10 bases; J trim: 3 bases; unmatched bases: 14. The germline V gene gives CDR1 as ENHRY and CDR2 as SYGVKD. The CDR3, cysteine through phenylalanine, is 16 amino acids long. CDR3 DNA is the only sequence kept; it has 48 bases, read in frame from the first base. What the research found in general, with its limitations: Estimates of total diversity from one million sequenced T cells were regarded as lower bounds and underestimates. Observed TCR beta diversity per million T cells fell roughly linearly with age, and a significant reduction was already apparent by age around 36. The percentage of naive T cells measured by flow cytometry correlated strongly with observed TCR beta diversity. The CMV infection status of donors was not known, potentially confounding age-related changes in expanded clonotypes. Compared with the aged group, the long-lived group had more naive CD4+ T cells, fewer expanded clones and increased TCR diversity, a pattern suggesting age selection. Since profiling was done on bulk unsorted PBMCs, naive and antigen-experienced compartments could not be conclusively compared.

The rearranged segments are TRBV10-3 and TRBJ2-3; 9 central bases correspond to TRBD2. The specimen sequenced was blood. The origin of this receptor is a man older than 75 in good health. The CDR3 is CATSSDSGGSTDTQYF. The nucleotide sequence reads as follows: TGTGCCACCTCCTCCGATAGCGGGGGTAGTACAGATACGCAGTATTTT.